This TCR beta chain was identified in a study of cytomegalovirus exposure and HLA in healthy donors. PCR primers comprised 60 Vbeta and 13 Jbeta primers. This table comes from immunoSEQ multiplex PCR, and its TCRdb copy is limited to in-frame clones, with some not included. This listing includes around 53,000 clones. V was pared by 8 bases and J by 4 bases, with 15 bases between. The CDR3 spans 13 residues. Germline V gene lookup returns CDR1 MDHEN and CDR2 SYDVKM. This chain uses TRBV28 with TRBJ2-7; no firm D call. The sample was PBMCs. This TCR was recovered from a woman in her thirties in good health and CMV-seropositive. CDR3 in DNA: TGTGCCAGCCTCCCCCGCATCGCGTACGAGCAGTACTTC. Translating it yields CASLPRIAYEQYF.